The rows below give T cell receptor beta chains drawn from one sample of a study of sequential checkpoint blockade in melanoma. Data came from immunoSEQ multiplex PCR; TCRdb stores just in-frame clones and leaves some out. The repertoire consists of 20,000 to 25,000 clones, with more than 75% occurring once and the leading ten covering 11%. Sequencing used CD8+ T cells sorted from blood (inferred from file names), obtained from a patient given nivolumab and ipilimumab in sequence. The receptors stem from a human donor with melanoma. The CDR3 runs from the conserved cysteine through the conserved F or W. The order of the fields is J gene, V gene, D gene, CDR3 protein. The D gene is left open where the match is weak.

TRBJ1-3 | TRBV28 | TRBD1 | CASSSLTGGPGNTIYF
TRBJ1-5 | TRBV28 | - | CASSYGGGQPQHF
TRBJ2-5 | TRBV4-2 | TRBD2 | CASSRITSGQETQYF
TRBJ1-4 | TRBV18 | - | CASSLHGGTNEKLFF
TRBJ1-1 | TRBV7-2 | TRBD1 | CASSLGEGTGRRRTEAFF
TRBJ2-3 | TRBV7-6 | - | CASSLGGLLSTDTQYF
TRBJ2-1 | TRBV4-3 | - | CASSPRLIYNEQFF
TRBJ2-3 | TRBV5-1 | TRBD1 | CASRTGGGFGDTQYF
TRBJ1-1 | TRBV19 | TRBD1 | CASTRTGGDGAGEAFF
TRBJ2-7 | TRBV5-1 | TRBD2 | CASSLRASGRAGDYEQYF
TRBJ2-7 | TRBV9 | TRBD2 | CASSVGPGTSGYEQYF
TRBJ2-1 | TRBV27 | - | CASSFRYHNEQFF
TRBJ2-1 | TRBV7-3 | - | CASSLRPGNEQFF
TRBJ1-2 | TRBV6-5 | - | CASSYPQGIGYTF
TRBJ2-1 | TRBV7-9 | - | CASSLREGGYEQFF
TRBJ2-7 | TRBV21-1 | - | CASSKAQGSYEQYF
TRBJ2-3 | TRBV6-1 | TRBD1 | CASRRDRGTDTQYF
TRBJ1-1 | TRBV7-9 | TRBD1 | CASSAKTGMGTEAFF
TRBJ2-6 | TRBV14 | TRBD1 | CASKGQGLIHSSGANVLTF
TRBJ2-3 | TRBV30 | - | CAWRAYLSDTQYF
TRBJ2-1 | TRBV5-1 | TRBD2 | CASSLALADYNEQFF
TRBJ1-1 | TRBV5-1 | - | CASSLETGQRFEAFF
TRBJ1-2 | TRBV7-9 | - | CASSPQSYYGYTF
TRBJ2-2 | TRBV29-1 | TRBD2 | CSALLAGGHTGELFF
TRBJ1-1 | TRBV5-1 | - | CASSLQGTNTEAFF
TRBJ2-1 | TRBV7-2 | TRBD2 | CASSPGTSSEQFF